This TCR beta chain was found in a study of T cell responses to AZD1222 COVID-19 vaccine. Points from the study as a whole: At baseline, seropositivity was found in only a handful of AZD1222 recipients.

Details on this clone: The antigen remains undetermined.

Sequenced by immunoSEQ multiplex PCR; TCRdb stores in-frame clones only, minus some. Counted here are about 150,000 clones, 87% occurring once; the ten biggest clones make up roughly 9.1%. Germline CDR1 reads KGHSH; CDR2 reads LQKENI. Trimming took 5 bases from V and 0 from J, leaving 10 bases between them. The CDR3 is 14 residues long. The sequence was collected from an adult who received the AZD1222 COVID-19 vaccine. Source: peripheral blood, taken 28 days after the second AZD1222 dose. The chain joins TRBV18 to TRBJ1-1; possible D gene TRBD1, 6 bases. The CDR3 loop reads CASSFTGLNTEAFF. CDR3 coding DNA: TGTGCCAGCTCATTCACAGGGTTGAACACTGAAGCTTTCTTT.